These 26 T cell receptor beta chains share one sample of origin, sequenced in a study of blood T cell repertoires in COVID-19. Profiling relied on immunoSEQ multiplex PCR, and the TCRdb table lists in-frame clones only, not all of them. Here the sample spans roughly 200,000 clones, approximately 81% being singletons. The material sequenced was peripheral blood. These receptor sequences come from a woman older than 75 with acute or convalescent COVID-19.

V and J are TRBV6-5 and TRBJ1-6, with 7 bases aligning to TRBD1. The length of the CDR3 is 15 residues. Germline CDR1 is MNHEY and CDR2 is SVGAGI. V was pared by 5 bases and J by 10 bases, with 11 bases of the junction left unmatched. The CDR3: CASSRKTGAESPLHF. The CDR3 nucleotides are TGTGCCAGCAGTCGCAAAACAGGGGCGGAATCACCCCTCCACTTT.

J is TRBJ2-1 and V is TRBV27; 9 nucleotides line up with TRBD2. Germline CDR1 reads MNHEY; CDR2 reads SMNVEV (reference sequence). V lost 0 bases to trimming and J lost 4 bases; unmatched junction nucleotides: 4. This CDR3 comprises 16 residues. CDR3 nucleotides: TGTGCCAGCAGTTTATCCCTAGCGGGAAGGTACAATGAGCAGTTCTTC. Protein product: CASSLSLAGRYNEQFF.

This sequence joins TRBV4-3 and TRBJ2-1, with a weak D call TRBD1 (6 bases). V gave up 1 base and J gave up 7 bases, with 8 bases separating them. CDR1 and CDR2 (germline): LGHNA, YSLEER. CDR3 length: 13 residues. CDR3 nucleotides: TGCGCCAGCAGCCAAGGCACAGGGAATGAGCAGTTCTTC. Its translation: CASSQGTGNEQFF.

V and J are TRBV29-1 and TRBJ2-3, with D maybe TRBD2 (6 bases). Between the trimmed V and J ends, which lost 7 bases and 6 bases, there was a span of 17 bases. CDR1 and CDR2 from the germline V gene are SQVTM and ANQGSEA. The CDR3 extends over 13 amino acids. CDR3 in DNA: TGCAGCGCCGACGGGGGACCGGCGGATACGCAGTATTTT. This encodes CSADGGPADTQYF.

V gene TRBV6-6 combines with J gene TRBJ1-1, with unresolved D. The CDR3 consists of 13 residues. V dropped 4 bases and J dropped 6 bases, with 12 bases sitting between them. The germline CDR1 and CDR2 sequences are MNHNY and SVGAGI (reference sequence). As DNA, the CDR3 is TGTGCCAGCAGTTTCGCGGGAGGATCTGAAGCTTTCTTT. It yields the protein CASSFAGGSEAFF.

The rearrangement joins TRBV12-3 or TRBV12-4 to TRBJ1-2, with a tentative D call TRBD1 (6 bases). The CDR3 totals 13 residues. V gave up 6 bases and J gave up 2 bases, with 10 bases separating them. In nucleotides, the CDR3 is TGTGCCAGCAGGCGCCAGGGGAACTATGGCTACACCTTC. It encodes CASRRQGNYGYTF.

V gene TRBV24-1 combines with J gene TRBJ2-2; TRBD1 matches at 9 bases. Unmatched junction bases numbered 3, after V lost 4 bases and J lost 4 bases. Germline V gene sequence: CDR1 KGHDR, CDR2 SFDVKD. The CDR3 contains 15 residues. CDR3 protein: CATSEDRGSTGELFF. For the CDR3, the DNA is TGTGCCACCAGTGAGGACAGGGGAAGCACCGGGGAGCTGTTTTTT.

The chain has TRBV7-2 and TRBJ2-1, with no clear D. Germline loops: CDR1 SGHTA, CDR2 FQGNSA. CDR3 length equals 16 residues. V shed 5 bases and J shed 6 bases, with 20 bases lying between them. CDR3 sequence reads: CASSPRLTATGNEQFF. CDR3 coding DNA: TGTGCCAGCAGCCCCCGATTAACGGCCACGGGCAATGAGCAGTTCTTC.

The chain combines TRBV7-8 with TRBJ2-7; 8 bases are a match to TRBD2. The germline V gene has CDR1 SGHVS and CDR2 FQNEAQ. J lost 6 bases, V lost 6 bases, and 10 bases had no gene match. The CDR3 contains 14 residues. The CDR3 coding sequence is TGTGCCAGCAGACACAGCGGGAGTATGGGCGAGCAGTACTTC. Residues: CASRHSGSMGEQYF.

The chain uses TRBV5-4 and TRBJ2-7, with 8 bases fitting TRBD1. The CDR3 length is 17 residues. CDR1 and CDR2 from the germline V gene are SGHNT and YYREEE (reference sequence). Germline trimming cut 4 bases from V and 0 bases from J; bases unmatched to any gene: 12. CDR3 loop: CASSVGQGLISSYEQYF. CDR3 nucleotide sequence: TGTGCCAGCAGCGTTGGACAGGGCCTCATCAGCTCCTACGAGCAGTACTTC.

This sequence joins TRBV6-2 or TRBV6-3 and TRBJ2-5; D gene unclear. The CDR3 sequence is 14 residues long. Germline V gene lookup returns CDR1 MNHEY and CDR2 SVGEGT. Between the trimmed V and J ends, which lost 1 base and 2 bases, there was a span of 8 bases. The CDR3: CASSYYVQQETQYF. The CDR3 nucleotides read TGTGCCAGCAGTTACTACGTCCAGCAAGAGACCCAGTACTTC.

The gene calls are TRBV7-9 and TRBJ2-7; D uncertain. This CDR3 contains 12 residues. CDR1 and CDR2 (germline): SEHNR, FQNEAQ (reference sequence). Trimming took 1 base from V and 5 from J, leaving 6 bases between them. Here the CDR3 reads CASSLGPDEQYF. The CDR3, as DNA: TGTGCCAGCAGCTTAGGGCCAGACGAGCAGTACTTC.

The chain is built from TRBV5-1 and TRBJ1-3; 7 bases line up with TRBD1. The length of the CDR3 is 15 residues. The germline V gene has CDR1 SGHRS and CDR2 YFSETQ. The V segment lost 4 bases and the J segment 2 bases; nucleotides outside the gene matches: 6. The CDR3 protein is CASSGGTAAGNTIYF. CDR3 in DNA: TGCGCCAGCAGCGGGGGGACAGCTGCTGGAAACACCATATATTTT.

Here the CDR3 reads CASSSGTSGPTDTQYF. The CDR3 DNA follows: TGCGCCAGCAGCTCGGGGACTAGCGGACCCACAGATACGCAGTATTTT. The chain combines TRBV5-1 with TRBJ2-3; 11 bases align to TRBD2. Germline-derived CDR1 and CDR2 are SGHRS and YFSETQ. The CDR3 spans 16 residues. J lost 2 bases, V lost 3 bases, and 5 bases had no gene match.

The V and J genes are TRBV27 and TRBJ1-1; possibly TRBD1 for D (5 bases). Germline CDR1 and CDR2: MNHEY and SMNVEV (reference sequence). This CDR3 contains 14 residues. Trimming removed 0 bases at V and 3 bases at J, with 8 bases between. CDR3 in DNA: TGTGCCAGCAGTTTATCCTCAGGGCACACTGAAGCTTTCTTT. This codes for CASSLSSGHTEAFF.

For the CDR3, the DNA is TGTGCCAGCAGCTTGATTCAATTCGGGGATACGCAGTATTTT. This codes for CASSLIQFGDTQYF. The V and J genes are TRBV7-2 and TRBJ2-3; D uncertain. V lost 3 bases to trimming and J lost 6 bases, with 13 bases between them. Germline V lookup: CDR1 SGHTA, CDR2 FQGNSA. The CDR3 sequence is 14 residues long.

V and J are TRBV5-4 and TRBJ1-1; 7 bases match TRBD1. This CDR3 is 16 amino acids long. Germline assignment: CDR1 SGHNT and CDR2 YYREEE (reference sequence). Losses at the gene ends were 3 bases for V and 0 bases for J; bases not matched to a gene: 8. The CDR3 is CASSSPTGALNTEAFF. The DNA of the CDR3 is TGTGCCAGCAGCTCGCCAACAGGGGCCCTGAACACTGAAGCTTTCTTT.

V gene TRBV7-4 combines with J gene TRBJ2-7; 10 nucleotides line up with TRBD2. The CDR3 consists of 16 residues. V lost 3 bases and J lost 4; bases outside the gene matches: 9. In germline, CDR1 is SGHVT, CDR2 SQSDAQ. CDR3 sequence: CASSFNPSGSRYEQYF. The CDR3 nucleotides are TGTGCCAGCAGCTTTAATCCTAGCGGGAGCAGGTACGAGCAGTACTTC. The full variable domain, rest sourced from reference TRBV7-4 and TRBJ2-7, is GAGVSQSPRYKVAKRGRDVALRCDSISGHVTLYWYRQTLGQGSEVLTYSQSDAQRDKSGRPSGRFSAERPERSVSTLKIQRTEQGDSAVYLCASSFNPSGSRYEQYFGPGTRLTVT.

This clone turned up a few times. The rearrangement links TRBV6-1 to TRBJ1-1; weak D call: TRBD1 (5 bases). Germline V gives CDR1 MNHNS, CDR2 SASEGT. The CDR3 runs 12 residues. The V and J ends lost 3 bases and 11 bases respectively, with 13 bases between them. CDR3 sequence: CASSDSAGLAFF. The CDR3 bases are TGTGCCAGCAGTGATAGTGCGGGGCTGGCTTTCTTT.

The chain carries TRBV29-1 and TRBJ2-1; 7 nucleotides match TRBD2. Trimming cost V 4 bases and J 8 bases; bases outside gene matches: 8. This CDR3 contains 13 residues. Germline values: CDR1 SQVTM, CDR2 ANQGSEA. The CDR3 sequence: CSVGASGLDEQFF. The CDR3 bases are TGCAGCGTTGGTGCTAGCGGTTTGGATGAGCAGTTCTTC.

V and J are TRBV19 and TRBJ1-4; D perhaps matches TRBD1 (6 bases). The CDR3 spans 17 residues. Germline V gene data show CDR1 as LNHDA and CDR2 as SQIVND (reference sequence). Trimming removed 5 bases from V and 0 bases from J, with 16 bases in between. The CDR3: CASSPGDRTATNEKLFF. The CDR3 DNA reads as TGTGCCAGTAGTCCTGGAGACAGGACTGCAACTAATGAAAAACTGTTTTTT.

This clone was seen just once. This chain links TRBV29-1 with TRBJ2-1; tentative D call: TRBD1 (5 bases). This CDR3 region has 13 residues. Trimming took off 7 bases at V and 4 bases at J, with 14 bases between the two ends. Germline V gene data show CDR1 as SQVTM and CDR2 as ANQGSEA. This chain's CDR3 is CSGTGTLYNEQFF. DNA of the CDR3: TGCAGCGGCACAGGAACTCTTTACAATGAGCAGTTCTTC.

This chain connects TRBV28 to TRBJ1-5; maybe TRBD1 (5 bases). The germline V gene encodes CDR1 MDHEN and CDR2 SYDVKM. V was trimmed by 6 bases and J by 2 bases, leaving 11 bases between them. The CDR3 is 14 residues long. CDR3 sequence (DNA): TGTGCCAGCAGCCTCACAGGCGGCAATCAGCCCCAGCATTTT. Amino acid sequence: CASSLTGGNQPQHF.

The CDR3 region has the DNA TGTGCCAGCAAGAATGGGGAGTTGGATGAGCAGTACTTC. The encoded protein is CASKNGELDEQYF. This sequence joins TRBV2 and TRBJ2-7; weak D call: TRBD2 (5 bases). Germline loops: CDR1 SNHLY, CDR2 FYNNEI. V was cut by 7 bases and J by 7 bases, with 17 bases left in between. The CDR3 has 13 amino acids.

This clone was picked up a small number of times. The sample has other DNA sequences that encode this CDR3 too. The chain joins TRBV3-1 (or the pseudogene TRBV3-2) to TRBJ2-5; TRBD1 matches at 9 bases. Germline V gene sequence: CDR1 LGHDT, CDR2 YNNKEL (reference sequence). The ends lost 4 bases at V and 5 bases at J; junction bases unmatched: 5. This CDR3 is built from 14 residues. In nucleotides, the CDR3 is TGTGCCAGCAGCCCGACAGGGGGTGTGGAGACCCAGTACTTC. It encodes CASSPTGGVETQYF.

The chain combines TRBV3-1 (or the pseudogene TRBV3-2) with TRBJ1-6; D gene unclear. This CDR3 has 15 amino acids. With 6 bases removed from V and 9 bases from J, the gap between germline ends came to 18 bases. Germline V CDR1 and CDR2: LGHDT, YNNKEL (reference sequence). CDR3 in amino acids: CASRHGRGNASPLHF. Here the CDR3 DNA reads TGTGCCAGCAGACACGGGCGGGGTAATGCTTCACCCCTCCACTTT.